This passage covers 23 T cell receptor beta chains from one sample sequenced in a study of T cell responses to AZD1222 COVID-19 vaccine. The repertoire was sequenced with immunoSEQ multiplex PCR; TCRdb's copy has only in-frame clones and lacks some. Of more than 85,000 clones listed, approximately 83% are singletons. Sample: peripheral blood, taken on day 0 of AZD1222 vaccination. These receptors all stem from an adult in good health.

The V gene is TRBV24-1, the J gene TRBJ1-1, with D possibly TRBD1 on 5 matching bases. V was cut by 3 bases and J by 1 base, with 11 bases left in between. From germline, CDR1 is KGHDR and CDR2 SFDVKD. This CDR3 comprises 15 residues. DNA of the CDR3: TGTGCCACCAGTGATAACGGACACCCGAACACTGAAGCTTTCTTT. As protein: CATSDNGHPNTEAFF.

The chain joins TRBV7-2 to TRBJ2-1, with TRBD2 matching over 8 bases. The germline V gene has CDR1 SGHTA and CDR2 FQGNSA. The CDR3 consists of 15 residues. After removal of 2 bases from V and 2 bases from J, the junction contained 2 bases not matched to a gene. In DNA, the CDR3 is TGTGCCAGCAGCTTACTAGCGGGCACCTACAATGAGCAGTTCTTC. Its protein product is CASSLLAGTYNEQFF.

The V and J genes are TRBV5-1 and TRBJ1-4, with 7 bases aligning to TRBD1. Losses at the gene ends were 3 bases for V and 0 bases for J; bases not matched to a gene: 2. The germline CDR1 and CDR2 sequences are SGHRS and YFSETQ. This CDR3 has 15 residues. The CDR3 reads CASSSQGATNEKLFF. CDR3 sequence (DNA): TGCGCCAGCAGCTCCCAGGGGGCAACTAATGAAAAACTGTTTTTT.

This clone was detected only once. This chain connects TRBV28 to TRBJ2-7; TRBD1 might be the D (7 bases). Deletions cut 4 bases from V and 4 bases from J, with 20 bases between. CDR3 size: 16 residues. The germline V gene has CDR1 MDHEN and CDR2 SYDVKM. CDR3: CASSSPIRSGGYEQYF. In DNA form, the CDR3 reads TGTGCCAGCAGTTCCCCGATCCGGTCAGGGGGGTACGAGCAGTACTTC.

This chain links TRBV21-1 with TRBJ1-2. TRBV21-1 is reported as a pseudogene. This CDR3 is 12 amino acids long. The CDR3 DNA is TGTGCCAGCAGCCCAGTCGGGGACCCTCGGGCCTTC. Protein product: CASSPVGDPRAF.

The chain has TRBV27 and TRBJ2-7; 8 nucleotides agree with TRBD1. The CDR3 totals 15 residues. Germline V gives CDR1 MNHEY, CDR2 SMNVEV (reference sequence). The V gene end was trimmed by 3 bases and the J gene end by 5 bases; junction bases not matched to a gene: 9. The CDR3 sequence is CASSFGQGISDEQYF. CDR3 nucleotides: TGTGCCAGCAGTTTCGGACAGGGAATTTCAGACGAGCAGTACTTC.

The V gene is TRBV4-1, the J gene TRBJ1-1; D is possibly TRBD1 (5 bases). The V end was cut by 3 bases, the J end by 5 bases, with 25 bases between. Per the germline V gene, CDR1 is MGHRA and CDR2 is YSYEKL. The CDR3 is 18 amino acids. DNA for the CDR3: TGCGCCAGCAGCCATCAGAGAGGTGGGGCTCTCGGATGGACTGAAGCTTTCTTT. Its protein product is CASSHQRGGALGWTEAFF.

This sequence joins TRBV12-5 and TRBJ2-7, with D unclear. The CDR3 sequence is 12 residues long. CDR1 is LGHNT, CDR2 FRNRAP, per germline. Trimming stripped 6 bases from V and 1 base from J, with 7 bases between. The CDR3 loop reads CASGIRSYEQYF. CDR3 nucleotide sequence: TGTGCTAGTGGCATTCGGTCCTACGAGCAGTACTTC.

The CDR3 DNA is TGTGCCAGCAAAAACCAAGAGACCCAGTACTTC. Amino acid sequence: CASKNQETQYF. The chain has TRBV12-3 or TRBV12-4 and TRBJ2-5, with unresolved D. The CDR3 sequence is 11 residues long. V lost 7 bases and J 0 bases, leaving 3 bases between the germline ends.

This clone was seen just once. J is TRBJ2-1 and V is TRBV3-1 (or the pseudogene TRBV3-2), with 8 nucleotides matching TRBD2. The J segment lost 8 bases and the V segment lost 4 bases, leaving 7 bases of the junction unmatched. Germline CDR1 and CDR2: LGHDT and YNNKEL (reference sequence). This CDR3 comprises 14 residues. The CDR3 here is CASSLGLASDEQFF. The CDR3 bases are TGTGCCAGCAGCCTCGGACTAGCCAGCGATGAGCAGTTCTTC.

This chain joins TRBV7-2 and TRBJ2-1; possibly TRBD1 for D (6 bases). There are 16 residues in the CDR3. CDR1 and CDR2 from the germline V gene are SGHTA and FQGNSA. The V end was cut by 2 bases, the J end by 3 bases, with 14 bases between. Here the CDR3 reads CASSLTGGHSYNEQFF. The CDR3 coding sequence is TGTGCCAGCAGCTTAACTGGGGGACACAGCTACAATGAGCAGTTCTTC.

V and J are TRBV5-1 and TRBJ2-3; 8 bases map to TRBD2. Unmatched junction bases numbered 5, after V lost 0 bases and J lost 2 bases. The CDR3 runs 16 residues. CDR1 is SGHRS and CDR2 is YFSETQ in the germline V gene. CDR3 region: CASSLGLAGLTDTQYF. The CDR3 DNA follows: TGCGCCAGCAGCTTGGGGCTAGCGGGCCTCACAGATACGCAGTATTTT.

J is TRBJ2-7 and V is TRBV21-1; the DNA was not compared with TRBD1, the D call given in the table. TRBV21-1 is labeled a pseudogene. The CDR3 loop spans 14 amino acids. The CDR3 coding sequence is TGTGCCAGCAGCCGGGACAGGCAAGCCTACGAGCAGTACTTC. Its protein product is CASSRDRQAYEQYF.

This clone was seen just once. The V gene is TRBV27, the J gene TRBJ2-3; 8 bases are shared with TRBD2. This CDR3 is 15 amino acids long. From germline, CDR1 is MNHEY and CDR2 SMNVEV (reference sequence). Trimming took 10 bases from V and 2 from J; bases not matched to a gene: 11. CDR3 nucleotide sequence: TGTGCCACCCGCCAACTAGCGGACTCCACAGATACGCAGTATTTT. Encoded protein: CATRQLADSTDTQYF.

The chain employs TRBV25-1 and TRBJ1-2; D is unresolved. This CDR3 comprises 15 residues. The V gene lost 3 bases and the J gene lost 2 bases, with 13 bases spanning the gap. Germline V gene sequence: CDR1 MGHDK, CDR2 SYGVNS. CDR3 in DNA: TGTGCCAGCAGTGATCGGCCGGGGTTCAACTATGGCTACACCTTC. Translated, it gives CASSDRPGFNYGYTF.

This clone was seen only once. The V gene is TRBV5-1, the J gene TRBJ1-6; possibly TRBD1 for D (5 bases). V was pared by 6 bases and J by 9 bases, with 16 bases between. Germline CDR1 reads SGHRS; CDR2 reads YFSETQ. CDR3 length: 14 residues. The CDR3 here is CASTAYQRGSPLHF. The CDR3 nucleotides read TGCGCCAGCACCGCCTATCAAAGGGGTTCACCCCTCCACTTT.

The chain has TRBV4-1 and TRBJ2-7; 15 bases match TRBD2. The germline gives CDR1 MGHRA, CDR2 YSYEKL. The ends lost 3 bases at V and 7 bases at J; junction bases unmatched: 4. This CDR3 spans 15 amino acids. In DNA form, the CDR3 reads TGCGCCAGCAGCCAGGGACTAGCGGGAGGTAGGGAGCAGTACTTC. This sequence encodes CASSQGLAGGREQYF.

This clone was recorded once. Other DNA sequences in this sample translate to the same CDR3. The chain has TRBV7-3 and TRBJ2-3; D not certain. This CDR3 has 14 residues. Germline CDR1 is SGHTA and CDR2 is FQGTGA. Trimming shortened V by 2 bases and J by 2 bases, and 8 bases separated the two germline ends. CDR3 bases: TGTGCCAGCAGCTTAGGGTTGGACACAGATACGCAGTATTTT. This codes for CASSLGLDTDTQYF. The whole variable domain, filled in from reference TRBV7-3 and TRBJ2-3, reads GAGVSQTPSNKVTEKGKYVELRCDPISGHTALYWYRQSLGQGPEFLIYFQGTGAADDSGLPNDRFFAVRPEGSVSTLKIQRTERGDSAVYLCASSLGLDTDTQYFGPGTRLTVL.

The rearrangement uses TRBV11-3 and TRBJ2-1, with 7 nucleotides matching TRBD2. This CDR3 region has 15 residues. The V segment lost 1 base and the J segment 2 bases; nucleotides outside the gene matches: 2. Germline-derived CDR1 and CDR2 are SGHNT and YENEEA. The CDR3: CASSLAGTTYNEQFF. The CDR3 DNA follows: TGTGCCAGCAGCTTAGCCGGGACTACCTACAATGAGCAGTTCTTC.

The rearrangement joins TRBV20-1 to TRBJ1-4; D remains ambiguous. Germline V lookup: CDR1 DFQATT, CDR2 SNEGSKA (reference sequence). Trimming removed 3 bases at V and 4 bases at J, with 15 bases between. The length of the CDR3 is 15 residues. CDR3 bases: TGCAGTGCTAGTATCGGCGACGGAGATAATGAAAAACTGTTTTTT. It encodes CSASIGDGDNEKLFF.

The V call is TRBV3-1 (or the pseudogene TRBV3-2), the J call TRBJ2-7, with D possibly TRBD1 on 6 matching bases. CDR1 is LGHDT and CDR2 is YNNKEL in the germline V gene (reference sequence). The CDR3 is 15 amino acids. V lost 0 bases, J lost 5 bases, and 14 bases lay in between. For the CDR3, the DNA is TGTGCCAGCAGCCAAGATCCTCAGGGGTGGGACGAGCAGTACTTC. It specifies CASSQDPQGWDEQYF.

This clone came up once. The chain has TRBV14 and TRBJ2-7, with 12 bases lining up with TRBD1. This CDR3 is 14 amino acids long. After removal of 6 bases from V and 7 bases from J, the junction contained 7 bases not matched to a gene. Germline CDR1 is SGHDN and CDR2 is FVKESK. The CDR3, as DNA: TGTGCCAGCAGGCCTGGGACAGGGGGCAATGAGCAGTACTTC. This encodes CASRPGTGGNEQYF.

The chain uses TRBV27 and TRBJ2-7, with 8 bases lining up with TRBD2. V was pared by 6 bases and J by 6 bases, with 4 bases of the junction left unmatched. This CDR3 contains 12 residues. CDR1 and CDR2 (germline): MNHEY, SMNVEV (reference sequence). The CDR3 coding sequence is TGTGCCAGCAGGGGACTAGAGGTCGAGCAGTACTTC. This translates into CASRGLEVEQYF.